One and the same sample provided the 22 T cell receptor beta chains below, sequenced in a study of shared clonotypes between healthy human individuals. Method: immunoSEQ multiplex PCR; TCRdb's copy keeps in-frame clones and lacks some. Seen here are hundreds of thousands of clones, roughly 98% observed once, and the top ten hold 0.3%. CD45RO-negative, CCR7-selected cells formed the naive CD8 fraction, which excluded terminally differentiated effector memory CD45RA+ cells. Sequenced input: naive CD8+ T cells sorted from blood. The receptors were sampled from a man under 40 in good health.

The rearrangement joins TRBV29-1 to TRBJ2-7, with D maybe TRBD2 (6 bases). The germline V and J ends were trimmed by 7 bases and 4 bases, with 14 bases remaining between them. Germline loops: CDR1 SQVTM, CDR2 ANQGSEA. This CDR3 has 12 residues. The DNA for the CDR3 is TGCAGCGCCAACCAGGAGGGGTACGAGCAGTACTTC. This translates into CSANQEGYEQYF.

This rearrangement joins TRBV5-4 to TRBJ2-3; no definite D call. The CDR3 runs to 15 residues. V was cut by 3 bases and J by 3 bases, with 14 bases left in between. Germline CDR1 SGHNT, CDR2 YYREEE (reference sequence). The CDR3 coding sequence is TGTGCCAGCAGCTATCTCCATGGTGGGACAGATACGCAGTATTTT. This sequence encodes CASSYLHGGTDTQYF.

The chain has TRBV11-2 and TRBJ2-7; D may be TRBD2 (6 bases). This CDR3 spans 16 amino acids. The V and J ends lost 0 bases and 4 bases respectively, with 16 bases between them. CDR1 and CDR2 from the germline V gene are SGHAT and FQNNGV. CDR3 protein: CASSLDRPTRSYEQYF. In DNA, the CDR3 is TGTGCCAGCAGCTTAGATCGTCCGACTAGATCGTACGAGCAGTACTTC.

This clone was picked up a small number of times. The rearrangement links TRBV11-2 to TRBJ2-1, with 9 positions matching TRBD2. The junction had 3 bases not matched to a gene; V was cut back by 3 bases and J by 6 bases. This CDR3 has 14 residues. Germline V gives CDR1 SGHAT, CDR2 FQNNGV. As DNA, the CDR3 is TGTGCCAGCAGCTTGGGCGGGAGGGCCAATGAGCAGTTCTTC. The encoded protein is CASSLGGRANEQFF.

Here the CDR3 DNA reads TGTGCCAGCAGCTTAGATGCGGGGGCGGGAGCCTCCGATGAGCAGTTCTTC. It is translated as CASSLDAGAGASDEQFF. The chain couples TRBV7-2 to TRBJ2-1; D is perhaps TRBD2 (7 bases). Germline assignment: CDR1 SGHTA and CDR2 FQGNSA. With 1 base removed from V and 8 bases from J, the gap between germline ends came to 21 bases. This CDR3 has 17 amino acids. Full variable domain (outside the CDR3, taken from reference TRBV7-2 and TRBJ2-1): GAGVSQSPSNKVTEKGKDVELRCDPISGHTALYWYRQSLGQGLEFLIYFQGNSAPDKSGLPSDRFSAERTGGSVSTLTIQRTQQEDSAVYLCASSLDAGAGASDEQFFGPGTRLTVL.

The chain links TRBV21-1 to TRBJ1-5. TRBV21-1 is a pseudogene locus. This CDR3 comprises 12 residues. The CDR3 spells CASPHNDQPQHF. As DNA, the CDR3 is TGTGCCAGCCCTCATAACGATCAGCCCCAGCATTTT.

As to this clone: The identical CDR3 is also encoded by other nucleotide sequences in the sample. The CDR3 loop reads CSVVGTGYEQYF. The DNA of the CDR3 is TGCAGCGTTGTTGGGACAGGCTACGAGCAGTACTTC. This chain links TRBV29-1 with TRBJ2-7; TRBD1 aligns across 8 bases. V shed 4 bases and J 3 bases; nucleotides not matched to a gene: 2. Germline V gives CDR1 SQVTM, CDR2 ANQGSEA. This CDR3 has 12 amino acids.

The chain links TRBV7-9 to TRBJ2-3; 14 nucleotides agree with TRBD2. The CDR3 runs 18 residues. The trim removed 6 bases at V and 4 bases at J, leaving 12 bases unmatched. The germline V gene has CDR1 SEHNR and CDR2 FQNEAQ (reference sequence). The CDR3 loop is CASSFPGTSGSAADTQYF. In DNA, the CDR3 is TGTGCCAGCAGTTTTCCCGGGACTAGCGGGAGTGCCGCAGATACGCAGTATTTT.

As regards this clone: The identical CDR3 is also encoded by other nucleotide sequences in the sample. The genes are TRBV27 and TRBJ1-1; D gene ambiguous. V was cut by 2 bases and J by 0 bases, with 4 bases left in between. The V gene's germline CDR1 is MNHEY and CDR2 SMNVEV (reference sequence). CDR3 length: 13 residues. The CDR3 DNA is TGTGCCAGCAGTTTAGTGGTGAACACTGAAGCTTTCTTT. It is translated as CASSLVVNTEAFF.

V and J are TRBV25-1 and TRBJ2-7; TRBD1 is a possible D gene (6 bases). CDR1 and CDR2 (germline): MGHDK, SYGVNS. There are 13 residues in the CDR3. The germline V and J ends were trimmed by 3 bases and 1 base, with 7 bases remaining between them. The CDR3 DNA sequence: TGTGCCAGCAGTGAGACAGGATCCTACGAGCAGTACTTC. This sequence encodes CASSETGSYEQYF.

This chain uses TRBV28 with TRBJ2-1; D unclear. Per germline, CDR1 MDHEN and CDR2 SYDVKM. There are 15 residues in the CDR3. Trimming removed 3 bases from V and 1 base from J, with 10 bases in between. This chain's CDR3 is CASSFMAASYNEQFF. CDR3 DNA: TGTGCCAGCAGTTTTATGGCGGCATCCTACAATGAGCAGTTCTTC.

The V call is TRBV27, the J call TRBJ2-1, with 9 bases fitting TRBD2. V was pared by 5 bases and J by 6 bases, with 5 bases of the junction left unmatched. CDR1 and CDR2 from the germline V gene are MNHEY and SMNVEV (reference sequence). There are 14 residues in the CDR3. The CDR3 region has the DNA TGTGCCAGCAGTCTTAGCGGGAGTGGCAATGAGCAGTTCTTC. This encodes CASSLSGSGNEQFF.

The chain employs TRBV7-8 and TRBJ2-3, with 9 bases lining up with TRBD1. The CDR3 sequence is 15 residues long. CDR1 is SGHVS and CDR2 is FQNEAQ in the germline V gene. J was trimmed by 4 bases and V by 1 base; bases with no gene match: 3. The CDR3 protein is CASSLGGQGPDTQYF. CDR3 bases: TGTGCCAGCAGCTTAGGCGGACAGGGGCCAGATACGCAGTATTTT.

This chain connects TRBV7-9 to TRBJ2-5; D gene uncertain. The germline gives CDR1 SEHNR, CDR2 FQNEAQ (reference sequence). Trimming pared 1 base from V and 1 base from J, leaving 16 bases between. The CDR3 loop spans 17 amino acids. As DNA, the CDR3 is TGTGCCAGCAGCTTAGACCCAGCCCTCCGCGCCCAAGAGACCCAGTACTTC. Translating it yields CASSLDPALRAQETQYF.

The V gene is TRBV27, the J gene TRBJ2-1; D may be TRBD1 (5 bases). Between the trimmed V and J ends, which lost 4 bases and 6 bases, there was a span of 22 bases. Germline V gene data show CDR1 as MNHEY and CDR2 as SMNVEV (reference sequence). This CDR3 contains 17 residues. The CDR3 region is CASSSLTFQGASNEQFF. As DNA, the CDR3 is TGTGCCAGCAGTTCCCTAACGTTTCAAGGGGCCTCCAATGAGCAGTTCTTC.

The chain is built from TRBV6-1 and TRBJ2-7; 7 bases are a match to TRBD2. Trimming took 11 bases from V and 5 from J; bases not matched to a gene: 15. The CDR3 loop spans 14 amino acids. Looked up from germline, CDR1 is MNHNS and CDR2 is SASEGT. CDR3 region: CACLRIPGGDEQYF. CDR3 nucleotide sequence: TGTGCCTGCTTAAGGATCCCGGGGGGAGACGAGCAGTACTTC.

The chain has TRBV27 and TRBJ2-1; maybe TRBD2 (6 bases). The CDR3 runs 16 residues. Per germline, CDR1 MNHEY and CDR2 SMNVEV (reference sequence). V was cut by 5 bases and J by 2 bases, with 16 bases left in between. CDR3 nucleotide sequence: TGTGCCAGCAGTCCCCACGGGAGCGATACCTACAATGAGCAGTTCTTC. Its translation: CASSPHGSDTYNEQFF.

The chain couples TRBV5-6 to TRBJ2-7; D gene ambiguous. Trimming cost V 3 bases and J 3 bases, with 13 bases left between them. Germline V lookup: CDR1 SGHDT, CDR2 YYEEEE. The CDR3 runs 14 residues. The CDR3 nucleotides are TGTGCCAGCAGCTACCGGGTCAGCAACTACGAGCAGTACTTC. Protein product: CASSYRVSNYEQYF.

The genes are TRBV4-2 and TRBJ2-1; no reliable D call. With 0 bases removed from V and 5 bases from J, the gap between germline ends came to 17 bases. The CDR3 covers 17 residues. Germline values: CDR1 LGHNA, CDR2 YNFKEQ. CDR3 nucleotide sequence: TGTGCCAGCAGCCAAGACCTTCTCGTATACACGGACAATGAGCAGTTCTTC. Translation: CASSQDLLVYTDNEQFF.

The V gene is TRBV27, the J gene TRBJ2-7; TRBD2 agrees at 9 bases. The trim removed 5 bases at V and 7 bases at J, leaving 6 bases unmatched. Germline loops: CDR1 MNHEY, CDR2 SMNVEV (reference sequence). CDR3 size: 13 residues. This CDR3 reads CASSIAGAWEQYF. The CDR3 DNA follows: TGTGCCAGCAGTATAGCGGGAGCCTGGGAGCAGTACTTC.

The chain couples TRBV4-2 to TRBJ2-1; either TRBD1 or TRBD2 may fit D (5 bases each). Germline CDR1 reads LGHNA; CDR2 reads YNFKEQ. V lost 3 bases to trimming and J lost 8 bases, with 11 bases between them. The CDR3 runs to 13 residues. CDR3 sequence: CASSQGPPHEQFF. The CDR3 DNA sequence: TGTGCCAGCAGCCAGGGACCCCCGCATGAGCAGTTCTTC.

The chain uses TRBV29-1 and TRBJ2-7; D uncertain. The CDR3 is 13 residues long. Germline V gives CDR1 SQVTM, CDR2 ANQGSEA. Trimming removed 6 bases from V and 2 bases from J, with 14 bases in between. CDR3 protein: CSVVSRDTYEQYF. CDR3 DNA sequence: TGCAGCGTCGTGTCGCGAGATACCTACGAGCAGTACTTC.